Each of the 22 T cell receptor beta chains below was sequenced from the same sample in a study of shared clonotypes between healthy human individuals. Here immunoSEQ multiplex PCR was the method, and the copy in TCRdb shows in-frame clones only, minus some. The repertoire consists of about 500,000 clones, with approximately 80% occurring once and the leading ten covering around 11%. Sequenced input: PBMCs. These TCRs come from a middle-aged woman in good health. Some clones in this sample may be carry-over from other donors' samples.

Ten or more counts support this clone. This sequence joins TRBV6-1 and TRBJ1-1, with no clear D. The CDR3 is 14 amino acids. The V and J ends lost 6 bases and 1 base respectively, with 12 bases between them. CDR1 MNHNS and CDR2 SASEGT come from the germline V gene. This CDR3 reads CASRIPLGNTEAFF. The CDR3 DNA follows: TGTGCCAGCAGAATACCCCTAGGGAACACTGAAGCTTTCTTT.

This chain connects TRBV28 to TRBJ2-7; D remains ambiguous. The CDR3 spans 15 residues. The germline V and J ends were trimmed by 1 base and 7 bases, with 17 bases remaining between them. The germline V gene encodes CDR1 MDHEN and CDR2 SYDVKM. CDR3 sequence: CASSLSGPSVLEQYF. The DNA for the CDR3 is TGTGCCAGCAGTTTATCAGGCCCCTCGGTATTGGAGCAGTACTTC.

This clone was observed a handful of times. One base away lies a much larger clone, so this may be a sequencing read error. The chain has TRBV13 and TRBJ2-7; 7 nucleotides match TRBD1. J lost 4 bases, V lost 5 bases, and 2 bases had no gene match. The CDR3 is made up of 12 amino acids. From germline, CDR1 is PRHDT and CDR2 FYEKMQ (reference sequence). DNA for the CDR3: TGTGCCAGCAGCCCGGACAGGTACGAGCAGTACTTC. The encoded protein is CASSPDRYEQYF.

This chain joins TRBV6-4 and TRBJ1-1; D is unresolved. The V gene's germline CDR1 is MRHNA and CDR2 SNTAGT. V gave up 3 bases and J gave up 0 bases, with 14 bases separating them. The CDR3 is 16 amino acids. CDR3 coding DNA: TGTGCCAGCAGTGAAGGTAGCCGCGGAATGAACACTGAAGCTTTCTTT. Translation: CASSEGSRGMNTEAFF.

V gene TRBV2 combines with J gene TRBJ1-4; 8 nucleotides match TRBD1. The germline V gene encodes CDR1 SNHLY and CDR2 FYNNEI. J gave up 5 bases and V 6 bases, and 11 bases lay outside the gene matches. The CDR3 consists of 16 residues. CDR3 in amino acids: CASRQGRGRLNEKLFF. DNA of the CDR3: TGTGCCAGCAGGCAAGGCAGGGGGCGCCTCAATGAAAAACTGTTTTTT.

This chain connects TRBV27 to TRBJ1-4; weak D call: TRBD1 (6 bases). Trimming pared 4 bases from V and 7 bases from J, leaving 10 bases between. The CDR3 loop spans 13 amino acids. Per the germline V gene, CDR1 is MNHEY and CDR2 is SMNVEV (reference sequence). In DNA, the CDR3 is TGTGCCAGCAGTTCATGGGGGGCTGAAAAACTGTTTTTT. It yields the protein CASSSWGAEKLFF.

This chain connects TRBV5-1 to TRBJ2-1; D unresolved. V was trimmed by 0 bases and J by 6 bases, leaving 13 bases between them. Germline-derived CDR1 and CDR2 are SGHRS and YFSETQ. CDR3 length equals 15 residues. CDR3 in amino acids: CASSLVGLEANEQFF. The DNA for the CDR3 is TGCGCCAGCAGCTTGGTTGGCCTGGAAGCCAATGAGCAGTTCTTC.

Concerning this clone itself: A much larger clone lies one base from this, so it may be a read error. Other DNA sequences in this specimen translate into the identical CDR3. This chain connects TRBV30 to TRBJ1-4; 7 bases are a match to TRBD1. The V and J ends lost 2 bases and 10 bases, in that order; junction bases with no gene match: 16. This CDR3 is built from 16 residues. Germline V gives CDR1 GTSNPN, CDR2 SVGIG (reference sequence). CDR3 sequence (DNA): TGTGCCTGGAGTCCAGGACAGGCCCTCGCGGGCGGAAAACTGTTTTTT. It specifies CAWSPGQALAGGKLFF.

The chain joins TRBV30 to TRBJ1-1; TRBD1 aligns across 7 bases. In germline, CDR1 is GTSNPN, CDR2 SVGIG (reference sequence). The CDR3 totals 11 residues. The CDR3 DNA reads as TGTGCTCAGGGACAGCTCTCTGAAGCTTTCTTT. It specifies CAQGQLSEAFF.

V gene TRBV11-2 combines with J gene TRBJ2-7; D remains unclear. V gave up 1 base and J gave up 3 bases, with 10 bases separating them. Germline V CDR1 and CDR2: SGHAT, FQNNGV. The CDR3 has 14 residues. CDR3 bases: TGTGCCAGCAGCTTAGCCCTAAGGATCTACGAGCAGTACTTC. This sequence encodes CASSLALRIYEQYF.

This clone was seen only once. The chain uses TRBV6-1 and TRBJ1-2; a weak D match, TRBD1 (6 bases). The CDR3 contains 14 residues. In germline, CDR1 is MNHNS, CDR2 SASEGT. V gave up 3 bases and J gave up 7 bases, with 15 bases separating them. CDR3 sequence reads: CASSDGGRTRGYTF. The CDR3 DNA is TGTGCCAGCAGTGATGGGGGGCGAACTCGTGGCTACACCTTC.

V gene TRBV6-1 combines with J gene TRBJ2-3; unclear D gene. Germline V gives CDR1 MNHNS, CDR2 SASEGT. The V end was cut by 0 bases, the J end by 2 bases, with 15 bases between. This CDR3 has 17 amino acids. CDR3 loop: CASSEARVARITDTQYF. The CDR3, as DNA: TGTGCCAGCAGTGAAGCCCGAGTGGCGCGGATCACAGATACGCAGTATTTT.

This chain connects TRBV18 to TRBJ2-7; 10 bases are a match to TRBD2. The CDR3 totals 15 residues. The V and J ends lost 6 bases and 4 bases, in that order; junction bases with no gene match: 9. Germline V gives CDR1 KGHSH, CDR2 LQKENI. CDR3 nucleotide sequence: TGTGCCAGCTCCGGCAAGGGGACTAGCGCTTACGAGCAGTACTTC. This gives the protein CASSGKGTSAYEQYF.

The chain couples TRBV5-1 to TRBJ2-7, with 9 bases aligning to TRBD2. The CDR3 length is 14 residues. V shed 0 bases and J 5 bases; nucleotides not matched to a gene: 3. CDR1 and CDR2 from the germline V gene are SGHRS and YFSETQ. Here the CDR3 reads CASSLDSGSHEQYF. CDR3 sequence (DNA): TGCGCCAGCAGCTTGGATAGCGGGAGCCACGAGCAGTACTTC.

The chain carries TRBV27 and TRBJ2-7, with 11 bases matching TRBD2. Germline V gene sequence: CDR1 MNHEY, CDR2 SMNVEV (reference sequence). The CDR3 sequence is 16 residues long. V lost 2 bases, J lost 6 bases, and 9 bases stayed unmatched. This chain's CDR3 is CASSLIGRLAGGEQYF. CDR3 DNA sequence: TGTGCCAGCAGTTTAATTGGGCGGCTAGCGGGAGGCGAGCAGTACTTC.

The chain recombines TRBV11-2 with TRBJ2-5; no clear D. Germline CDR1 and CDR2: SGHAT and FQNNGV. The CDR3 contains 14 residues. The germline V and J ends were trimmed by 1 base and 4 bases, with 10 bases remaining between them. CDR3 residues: CASSLGATRETQYF. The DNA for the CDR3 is TGTGCCAGCAGCTTAGGGGCTACCCGAGAGACCCAGTACTTC.

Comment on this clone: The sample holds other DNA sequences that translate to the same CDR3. The CDR3 loop is CASSPGTGNTEAFF. The CDR3, as DNA: TGCGCCAGCAGCCCGGGGACAGGGAACACTGAAGCTTTCTTT. The V call is TRBV5-1, the J call TRBJ1-1; 8 bases line up with TRBD1. There are 14 residues in the CDR3. Germline-derived CDR1 and CDR2 are SGHRS and YFSETQ. The ends lost 4 bases at V and 1 base at J; junction bases unmatched: 3.

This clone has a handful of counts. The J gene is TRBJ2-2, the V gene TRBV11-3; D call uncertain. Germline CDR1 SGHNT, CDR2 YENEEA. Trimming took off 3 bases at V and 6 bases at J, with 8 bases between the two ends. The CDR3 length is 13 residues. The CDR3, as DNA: TGTGCCAGCAGCTTGGGATCCTCCGGGGAGCTGTTTTTT. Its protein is CASSLGSSGELFF.

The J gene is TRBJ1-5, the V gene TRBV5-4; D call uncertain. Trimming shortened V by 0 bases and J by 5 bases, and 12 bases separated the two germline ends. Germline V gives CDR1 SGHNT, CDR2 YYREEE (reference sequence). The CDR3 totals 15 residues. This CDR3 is CASSLDSRPDQPQHF. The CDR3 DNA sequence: TGTGCCAGCAGCTTGGACAGTCGGCCGGATCAGCCCCAGCATTTT.

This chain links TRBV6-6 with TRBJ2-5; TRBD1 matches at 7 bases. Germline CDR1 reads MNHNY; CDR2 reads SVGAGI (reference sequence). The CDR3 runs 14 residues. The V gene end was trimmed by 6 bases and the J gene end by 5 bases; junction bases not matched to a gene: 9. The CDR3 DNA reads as TGTGCCAGCAGAGGAACAGGGGCCGGGGAGACCCAGTACTTC. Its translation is CASRGTGAGETQYF.

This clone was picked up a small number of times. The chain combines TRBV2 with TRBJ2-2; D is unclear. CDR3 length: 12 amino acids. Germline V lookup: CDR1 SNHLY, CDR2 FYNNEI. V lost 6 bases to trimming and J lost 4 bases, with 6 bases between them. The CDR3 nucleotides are TGTGCCAGCAGCCCAGGCACCGGGGAGCTGTTTTTT. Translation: CASSPGTGELFF.

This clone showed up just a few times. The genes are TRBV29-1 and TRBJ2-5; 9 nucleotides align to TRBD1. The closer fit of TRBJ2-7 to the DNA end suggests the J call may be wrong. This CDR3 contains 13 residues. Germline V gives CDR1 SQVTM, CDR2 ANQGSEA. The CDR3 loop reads CSATGQGGHEQYF. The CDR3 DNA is TGCAGCGCGACGGGACAGGGAGGGCACGAGCAGTACTTC.